This T cell receptor (beta chain) stems from a study of T-cell reconstitution after alpha-beta-depleted transplantation in children. This clonotype was recorded many times. Its antigen remains unidentified. Unique molecular identifiers were incorporated when the TCRbeta library was constructed. MiXCR, applied by TCRdb to the PCR reads, yields one record per CDR3 protein. The data show around 70,000 distinct CDR3 sequences, approximately 10% seen once. Regarding the study as a whole: In patients about two months after transplant, alpha-beta T cells reportedly arose from several hundred expanded graft clones. Hyperexpanded clones declined; after one year, newly produced T cells mostly supplied diversity. Day-60 TCRbeta diversity that was high in some patients was derived from surviving recipient T cells and thymic progenitors.

The CDR3 runs 17 residues. Trimming cost V 5 bases and J 3 bases; bases outside gene matches: 10. From germline, CDR1 is SEHNR and CDR2 FQNEAQ (reference sequence). The source of this sequence is a boy aged 5-17 years with acute myeloid leukemia, due to receive a stem cell transplant. The chain recombines TRBV7-9 with TRBJ1-2; TRBD1 aligns across 12 bases. Sequenced material: PBMCs, taken before TCRalphabeta/CD19-depleted stem cell transplant. In nucleotides, the CDR3 is TGTGCCAGCAGCCCCGAGCCCGGGACAGGGGGCGACTATGGCTACACCTTC. Its protein is CASSPEPGTGGDYGYTF.